The TCR beta chain under discussion was sequenced for a study of blood T cell repertoires in COVID-19. The V gene end was trimmed by 0 bases and the J gene end by 7 bases; junction bases not matched to a gene: 9. Germline V gene lookup returns CDR1 LGHDT and CDR2 YNNKEL (reference sequence). CDR3 length: 17 residues. In the study's own analysis: Reference gene primers were amplified, and this amplification served to estimate nucleated cell counts. TCRdb keeps only in-frame clones here, not all; method: immunoSEQ multiplex PCR. V, J and clone size are those of that table, while D and trimming were read from the DNA. Here the sample spans some 700,000 clones, approximately 90% being singletons.

The receptor comes from a woman between 18 and 29 years old with acute or convalescent COVID-19. Sequenced sample: peripheral blood. The V gene is TRBV3-1 (or the pseudogene TRBV3-2), the J gene TRBJ1-6; 7 bases are shared with TRBD1. The CDR3 reads CASSQDSVGQMNSPLHF. The DNA for the CDR3 is TGTGCCAGCAGCCAAGATTCTGTGGGACAGATGAATTCACCCCTCCACTTT.